The 10 T cell receptor beta chains in this list originate from one sample, sequenced in a study of shared clonotypes between healthy human individuals (dated by TCRdb to between 2020 and 2021). Libraries were made using the immunoSEQ multiplex PCR assay. TCRdb stores this immuneACCESS table with in-frame sequences only. Part of the clones is absent; in the studies checked, under half of the shortfall reflects unresolved V genes, and no reason is known for the rest. In this sample the table shows about 96,000 clones, almost 70% of which occur a single time. In total, the top ten clones hold roughly 50% of the sample. Sample: memory CD8+ T cells sorted from blood. This specimen's cell subset or site label, per the study, means: CD45RO+ cells pooled with CCR7-negative TemRA cells. The receptor set was obtained from a man aged 30 to 39 in good health.

The sample holds a few counts of this clone. The chain is built from TRBV11-2 and TRBJ2-7; TRBD2 agrees at 7 bases. Germline lookup yields CDR1 SGHAT and CDR2 FQNNGV. The CDR3 is 15 amino acids. The junction had 7 bases not matched to a gene; V was cut back by 1 base and J by 4 bases. The CDR3 protein is CASSLVGTTEYEQYF. CDR3 sequence (DNA): TGTGCCAGCAGCTTAGTTGGGACTACCGAATACGAGCAGTACTTC.

A remark on this clone: With a far larger clone one base away, a read error is the likely cause. Different DNA sequences within this sample yield the same CDR3. The genes are TRBV11-1 and TRBJ1-1; D gene ambiguous. Deletions cut 4 bases from V and 5 bases from J, with 8 bases between. The CDR3 sequence is 12 residues long. Germline CDR1 is SGHAT and CDR2 is FQDESV (reference sequence). DNA for the CDR3: TGTGCCAGCAGCTATGAGAATACTGAAGCTTTCTTT. It yields the protein CASSYENTEAFF.

This sequence joins TRBV14 and TRBJ2-1; D remains unclear. V shed 4 bases and J shed 6 bases, with 19 bases lying between them. CDR3 size: 16 residues. Germline V gene lookup returns CDR1 SGHDN and CDR2 FVKESK. CDR3 nucleotides: TGTGCCAGCAGCCCAAAAACGTTTCTACACCCCAATGAGCAGTTCTTC. Translation gives CASSPKTFLHPNEQFF.

This clone was found a few times. For the CDR3, the DNA is TGTGCCAGTAGGAGCGGGAGTATCTACAATGAGCAGTTCTTC. Its translation is CASRSGSIYNEQFF. V gene TRBV19 combines with J gene TRBJ2-1; TRBD2 agrees at 8 bases. The ends lost 6 bases at V and 3 bases at J; junction bases unmatched: 4. The CDR3 extends over 14 amino acids. From germline, CDR1 is LNHDA and CDR2 SQIVND (reference sequence).

The CDR3 coding sequence is TGTGCCAGCAGTTTCGGGACTAGCGGGAGGGACGAGCAGTACTTC. Translation gives CASSFGTSGRDEQYF. The chain carries TRBV28 and TRBJ2-7; 16 bases match TRBD2. This CDR3 has 15 amino acids. Germline loops: CDR1 MDHEN, CDR2 SYDVKM. Unmatched junction bases numbered 1, after V lost 3 bases and J lost 5 bases.

A single count supports this clone. The chain is built from TRBV11-1 and TRBJ2-7, with a weak D call TRBD1 (5 bases). This CDR3 comprises 13 residues. Trimming left V 5 bases short and J 6 bases short, with 14 bases between. Germline CDR1 SGHAT, CDR2 FQDESV (reference sequence). The CDR3 loop reads CASSPRTSLEQYF. CDR3 coding DNA: TGTGCCAGCAGCCCTCGGACATCCCTCGAGCAGTACTTC.

This clone was counted between two and nine times. The V and J genes are TRBV5-6 and TRBJ2-2; 9 bases are shared with TRBD1. The CDR3 runs 16 residues. Germline CDR1 reads SGHDT; CDR2 reads YYEEEE. V lost 4 bases, J lost 8 bases, and 12 bases stayed unmatched. The CDR3 spells CASSLGQGLLIGELFF. The CDR3 DNA sequence: TGTGCCAGCAGCCTGGGACAGGGACTACTTATTGGGGAGCTGTTTTTT.

This chain links TRBV27 with TRBJ2-2; unclear D gene. Deletions cut 6 bases from V and 1 base from J, with 9 bases between. CDR1 is MNHEY, CDR2 SMNVEV, per germline (reference sequence). This CDR3 region has 14 residues. CDR3 nucleotides: TGTGCCAGCAGCTTTATAGAGAACACCGGGGAGCTGTTTTTT. Protein product: CASSFIENTGELFF.

This sequence joins TRBV6-5 and TRBJ2-3, with TRBD2 matching 7 bases. Germline V lookup: CDR1 MNHEY, CDR2 SVGAGI. The CDR3 sequence is 15 residues long. V trimming: 7 bases; J trimming: 4 bases; junction bases outside the gene matches: 11. DNA for the CDR3: TGTGCCAGCACTGTAGGCCAGCGGGGCTCAGATACGCAGTATTTT. It encodes CASTVGQRGSDTQYF.

There are many counts of this clone. The V and J genes are TRBV5-4 and TRBJ2-7; D is unresolved. Between the trimmed V and J ends, which lost 4 bases and 1 base, there was a span of 12 bases. This CDR3 is built from 14 residues. Germline V lookup: CDR1 SGHNT, CDR2 YYREEE (reference sequence). The CDR3 loop reads CASSPFPSSYEQYF. The CDR3 bases are TGTGCCAGCAGCCCATTCCCCAGTTCCTACGAGCAGTACTTC.